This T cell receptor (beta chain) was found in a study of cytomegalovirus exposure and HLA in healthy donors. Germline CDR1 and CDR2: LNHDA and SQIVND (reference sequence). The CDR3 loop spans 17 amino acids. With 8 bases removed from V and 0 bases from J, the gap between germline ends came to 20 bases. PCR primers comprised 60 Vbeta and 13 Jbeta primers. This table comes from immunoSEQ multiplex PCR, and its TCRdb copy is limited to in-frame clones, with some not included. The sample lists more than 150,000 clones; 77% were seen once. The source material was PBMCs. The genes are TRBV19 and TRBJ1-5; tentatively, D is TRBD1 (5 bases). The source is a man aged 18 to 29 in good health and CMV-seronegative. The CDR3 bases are TGTGCCAGTCAGACAGAGTTCACCTACTATAGCAATCAGCCCCAGCATTTT. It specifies CASQTEFTYYSNQPQHF.